These T cell receptor beta chains were read from a single sample in a study of T cells after posttransplantation cyclophosphamide. The repertoire was sequenced with immunoSEQ multiplex PCR; TCRdb's copy has only in-frame clones and lacks some. This repertoire holds nearly 25,000 clones, and none appear only once. Sequencing input: PBMCs. Receptors originate from a woman aged 45-60 years in good health, CMV-negative, and a related stem cell transplant donor. CDR3s include the opening cysteine and the closing phenylalanine or tryptophan. The order of the fields is clone size, J gene, D gene, V gene, CDR3 protein, CDR3 DNA. A D gene is named only where the DNA matches it firmly. Clone size is given for some rows only: seen once, a few or many times, or a class if the clone is expanded.

many TRBJ2-5 - TRBV5-1 CASSREIAQYQETQYF TGCGCCAGCAGCAGGGAGATCGCCCAATACCAAGAGACCCAGTACTTC
many TRBJ1-2 - TRBV2 CASSGARYGYTF TGTGCCAGCAGTGGGGCAAGGTATGGCTACACCTTC
many TRBJ2-1 TRBD2 TRBV4-3 CASSQDEAGGPTYEQFF TGCGCCAGCAGCCAAGACGAGGCGGGGGGGCCCACCTATGAGCAGTTCTTC
many TRBJ2-2 - TRBV5-1 CASSLEVGGTGELFF TGCGCCAGCAGCTTGGAAGTAGGGGGTACCGGGGAGCTGTTTTTT
many TRBJ2-7 - TRBV9 CASSAGNRGYEQYF TGTGCCAGCAGCGCCGGGAACCGGGGTTACGAGCAGTACTTC
many TRBJ2-5 TRBD2 TRBV7-2 CASMTRGVETQYF TGTGCCAGTATGACACGGGGGGTGGAGACCCAGTACTTC
many TRBJ2-1 TRBD2 TRBV7-3 CASSLRGGTSVSSYNEQFF TGTGCCAGCAGCTTACGAGGGGGGACTAGCGTGAGCTCCTACAATGAGCAGTTCTTC
many TRBJ2-5 - TRBV11-2 CASSLGHETQYF TGTGCCAGCAGCTTAGGGCATGAGACCCAGTACTTC
many TRBJ2-5 TRBD1 TRBV5-4 CASSWDSQETQYF TGTGCCAGCAGCTGGGACAGTCAAGAGACCCAGTACTTC
many TRBJ1-5 TRBD1 TRBV30 CAWSSGGGGQPQHF TGTGCCTGGAGTTCAGGGGGCGGGGGTCAGCCCCAGCATTTT
many TRBJ2-3 TRBD2 TRBV28 CASSFRPRLAGGSSTDTQYF TGTGCCAGCAGTTTCCGCCCCCGACTAGCGGGAGGTTCTAGCACAGATACGCAGTATTTT
many TRBJ2-4 - TRBV7-2 CASSLGTVAKNIQYF TGTGCCAGCAGCTTAGGGACAGTAGCCAAAAACATTCAGTACTTC
many TRBJ1-5 - TRBV6-1 CASSKTGSMGQPQHF TGTGCCAGCAGTAAAACAGGGTCCATGGGTCAGCCCCAGCATTTT
many TRBJ2-7 - TRBV4-3 CASSQDVAAEQYF TGCGCCAGCAGCCAAGATGTGGCCGCCGAGCAGTACTTC
many TRBJ2-1 - TRBV21-1 CASSKGQVNEQFF TGTGCCAGCAGCAAAGGCCAGGTGAATGAGCAGTTCTTC
many TRBJ1-1 - TRBV9 CASSVAGSSEAFF TGTGCCAGCAGCGTTGCCGGGTCATCTGAAGCTTTCTTT
many TRBJ2-7 - TRBV15 CATSRDALPGEQYF TGTGCCACCAGCAGAGATGCACTACCGGGCGAGCAGTACTTC
many TRBJ2-6 TRBD2 TRBV25-1 CASSELAGATSGANVLTF TGTGCCAGCAGTGAGCTAGCGGGGGCCACCTCTGGGGCCAACGTCCTGACTTTC
many TRBJ1-6 - TRBV5-1 CASSQRGGYSPLHF TGCGCCAGCAGCCAACGAGGGGGATATTCACCCCTCCACTTT
many TRBJ1-6 - TRBV7-9 CASSHITDPSSPLHF TGTGCCAGCAGTCATATCACTGACCCTAGTTCACCCCTCCACTTT
many TRBJ2-5 TRBD2 TRBV9 CASSGRLAGGAGETQYF TGTGCCAGCAGCGGGAGACTAGCGGGGGGGGCCGGAGAGACCCAGTACTTC
many TRBJ2-7 TRBD1 TRBV28 CASSLGWTGGQYF TGTGCCAGCAGTTTAGGGTGGACAGGGGGTCAGTACTTC
- TRBJ2-7 - TRBV6-1 CASQQGSTGTYEQYF TGTGCCAGCCAACAGGGCTCAACCGGGACCTACGAGCAGTACTTC
many TRBJ2-3 - TRBV19 CASSILAGGFTDTQYF TGTGCCAGTAGTATTCTCGCCGGGGGTTTCACAGATACGCAGTATTTT
many TRBJ2-5 - TRBV11-3 CASSSSGGSGQETQYF TGTGCCAGCAGCTCGAGTGGAGGAAGCGGGCAAGAGACCCAGTACTTC
many TRBJ2-1 TRBD2 TRBV14 CASSQEASGGKDEQFF TGTGCCAGCAGCCAAGAAGCCAGCGGGGGTAAAGATGAGCAGTTCTTC
many TRBJ2-4 - TRBV7-9 CASSLAENIQYF TGTGCCAGCAGCTTAGCAGAGAACATTCAGTACTTC
many TRBJ2-5 - TRBV7-7 CASSLSTGGWETQYF TGTGCCAGCAGCCTTTCGACGGGGGGCTGGGAGACCCAGTACTTC
- TRBJ2-7 TRBD2 TRBV5-1 CASSSGLAGPYEQYF TGCGCCAGCAGCTCCGGACTAGCGGGCCCCTACGAGCAGTACTTC
many TRBJ2-1 TRBD2 TRBV9 CASSELAGAYNEQFF TGTGCCAGCAGCGAGCTAGCGGGGGCCTACAATGAGCAGTTCTTC
many TRBJ2-4 - TRBV27 CASSPRDSQGIQYF TGTGCCAGCTCACCACGGGACTCGCAGGGCATTCAGTACTTC
many TRBJ2-1 - TRBV7-2 CASSPQVAYNEQFF TGTGCCAGCAGCCCCCAGGTAGCCTACAATGAGCAGTTCTTC
many TRBJ2-3 TRBD1 TRBV28 CASSFISGQIWRSSTPSTDTQYF TGTGCCAGCAGTTTCATCTCGGGACAGATCTGGCGTAGTTCGACCCCTAGCACAGATACGCAGTATTTT
many TRBJ1-2 TRBD1 TRBV7-2 CASSPRRDRIDYGYTF TGTGCCAGCAGCCCGAGACGGGACAGGATAGACTATGGCTACACCTTC
many TRBJ2-7 TRBD2 TRBV27 CASSPGLAGGPGEQYF TGTGCCAGCAGTCCTGGACTAGCGGGAGGGCCGGGCGAGCAGTACTTC
many TRBJ1-1 - TRBV19 CASSFLWGGGQNTEAFF TGTGCCAGTAGCTTTCTATGGGGTGGGGGACAGAACACTGAAGCTTTCTTT
many TRBJ1-2 - TRBV19 CASETQLGATVLPYGYTF TGTGCCAGTGAAACCCAATTGGGAGCTACTGTGCTTCCTTATGGCTACACCTTC
many TRBJ2-1 - TRBV5-4 CASSSWGELHNEQFF TGTGCCAGCAGCTCCTGGGGGGAGCTCCACAATGAGCAGTTCTTC